This paragraph covers one T cell receptor (beta chain) sequence. The sample belongs to a study of blood T cell repertoires in COVID-19. Turning to the study itself: The origin of the acute and convalescent COVID-19 samples was the United States, Italy and Spain. Sources were T cells, B-cell-depleted T cells, or PBMCs; the material itself was cDNA or gDNA.

Assay used: immunoSEQ multiplex PCR; TCRdb lists only in-frame clones, some missing. The sample contains fewer than 150,000 clones, nearly 90% of which appear only once. Patients in Seattle were enrolled during active infection, then followed longitudinally. V dropped 1 base and J dropped 4 bases, with 14 bases sitting between them. The germline V gene has CDR1 SGHVS and CDR2 FNYEAQ. This CDR3 spans 16 amino acids. The receptor was derived from a woman aged 55-70 years with COVID-19, enrolled during active disease. The genes are TRBV7-6 and TRBJ1-5, with a weak D call TRBD1 (5 bases). Sequences were obtained from peripheral blood. The CDR3 protein is CASSLEAGGDNQPQHF. The CDR3 region has the DNA TGTGCCAGCAGCTTAGAGGCCGGGGGGGATAATCAGCCCCAGCATTTT. Using reference TRBV7-6 and TRBJ1-5 for the parts outside the CDR3, the full variable domain is GAGVSQSPRYKVTKRGQDVALRCDPISGHVSLYWYRQALGQGPEFLTYFNYEAQQDKSGLPNDRFSAERPEGSISTLTIQRTEQRDSAMYRCASSLEAGGDNQPQHFGDGTRLSIL.